A single T cell receptor beta chain is shown here with its context. This clone was seen just once. Its cognate antigen has yet to be identified. Within one base of it there is no much larger clone, and no base qualities were kept. The data were obtained in a study of PD-1 blockade in classical Hodgkin lymphoma (dated by TCRdb to 2020 to 2021). Concerning the study at large: Nivolumab dosing was 3 mg/kg intravenously every 2 weeks, continuing until either disease progression or unacceptable toxicity. The study used TCR beta sequencing and CyTOF to define a peripheral blood immune signature of response to PD-1 blockade in classical Hodgkin lymphoma.

Deletion took 7 bases off V and 0 bases off J, with a span of 9 bases between the germline ends. Reading from cysteine to phenylalanine, the CDR3 counts 13 amino acids. The entry retains the CDR3 DNA only, 39 bases that are in frame from base 1. The germline V gene encodes CDR1 MDHEN and CDR2 SYDVKM. On the study overall, not on this receptor specifically: Newly diagnosed patients were reported to have lower baseline TCR diversity than healthy donors, and relapsed/refractory patients were reported to have lower baseline TCR diversity still. Lower diversity was seen in patients whose nivolumab began less than 1 year after ASCT, and these patients were left out of later analyses so that immune reconstitution would not confound the results. The study covered only a single clinical trial cohort, and the causes of the repertoire differences, possibly disease activity or prior therapy, were still not defined. Trial patients with a complete response had baseline diversity similar to that of newly diagnosed patients, while partial responders and progressors had significantly lower diversity. By C4D1, a significant rise was seen in CD4+ TCR diversity but not in CD8+ TCR diversity (p=0.0027 vs p=0.16), and the rise was most apparent among complete responders (p=0.02).

Genomic DNA was extracted with the Qiagen DNeasy kit from unsorted PBMCs and from negatively selected CD4+ and CD8+ fractions. Using primers that anneal to V and J segments, immunoSEQ multiplex PCR amplified the TCR beta CDR3 regions. A synthetic immune receptor repertoire was used to minimize amplification bias, and any residual bias was removed computationally once sequencing was done. The paper's processing steps were these. Repertoire diversity was quantified as the Shannon entropy index using custom Python scripts. Unsorted, CD4+ and CD8+ repertoires were analyzed separately, except for combined analyses in which CD4+ and CD8+ sequences were merged in silico. A clone was considered expanded if an increase in frequency of at least 2-fold after treatment relative to C1D1 was found, and a pseudocount of 0.5 was applied to clones undetected at baseline. Singleton clones were defined as clones with 0 or 1 copy at C1D1, and non-singleton clones were defined as clones with 2 or more copies. Clones expanded in unsorted samples were assigned a CD4+, CD8+ or unknown annotation through matching of protein sequences in sorted samples from the same patient. Wilcoxon tests on paired samples were used to test changes in diversity from C1D1 to C4D1. TCRdb stores this immuneACCESS table with in-frame sequences only. Part of the clones is absent; in the studies checked, under half of the shortfall reflects unresolved V genes, and no reason is known for the rest. V and J calls and clone size are copied from that table; D and trimming were computed from the DNA. The table for this sample lists tens of thousands of clones; around 66% of them were counted only once. The biggest ten clones account for more than 9.5% of the sample.

This specimen's time point label, interpreted: cycle 1 day 1 (C1D1), immediately before nivolumab initiation. All trial patients had relapsed after autologous stem cell transplantation, with cohorts A, B and C differing in prior brentuximab vedotin exposure. A total of around 60 patients with relapsed/refractory classical Hodgkin lymphoma made up the trial cohort, and each patient's best overall response was complete response, partial response or progressive disease. Trial patients were treated with single-agent nivolumab in the multi-cohort phase II CheckMate 205 trial. Best overall response was determined by an independent review committee according to the 2007 International Working Group response criteria. Trial PBMCs were obtained immediately prior to nivolumab initiation (C1D1) and on therapy at cycle 2 day 1 and cycle 4 day 1. After peripheral blood was drawn into 8 mL Vacutainer Cell Preparation Tubes, PBMCs were isolated by centrifugation and then cryopreserved.

The rearrangement joined TRBV28 to TRBJ1-1; a confident D gene designation cannot be given. The material was peripheral blood mononuclear cells (PBMCs), obtained at baseline. The TCR comes from a human donor with classical Hodgkin lymphoma. The nucleotide sequence reads TGTGCCAGCATGGGAGCTATGAACACTGAAGCTTTCTTT. It encodes CASMGAMNTEAFF. Reference TRBV28 and TRBJ1-1 proteins supply the regions before and after the CDR3; the full variable domain is: DVKVTQSSRYLVKRTGEKVFLECVQDMDHENMFWYRQDPGLGLRLIYFSYDVKMKEKGDIPEGYSVSREKKERFSLILESASTNQTSMYLCASMGAMNTEAFFGQGTRLTVV.